The source of this T cell receptor beta chain is a study of neurological immune-mediated disorders. Study-wide results and limits: CDR3 amino acid sequences found in expanded clones were never shared across subjects, suggesting private repertoires in all groups. In HTLV-1-associated myelopathy, TCR clonal expansion was greatest, whereas multiple sclerosis had the least, falling below healthy controls.

As healthy controls, volunteers from a blood bank in Maryland, USA, were used. Only a few counts were recorded for this clonotype. The antigen is not known. Synthesis of cDNA used 5'RACE (with 10-nucleotide random UMIs). In TCRdb, the 5' RACE reads were re-called with MiXCR into one record per CDR3 protein. In the table there are 77,000 or so distinct CDR3 sequences, about 9% of which are singletons. V gave up 6 bases and J gave up 7 bases, with 22 bases separating them. Per germline, CDR1 SEHNR and CDR2 FQNEAQ (reference sequence). CDR3 length: 15 residues. The origin of this receptor is a man in his fifties in good health. What was sequenced was PBMCs. J is TRBJ2-7 and V is TRBV7-9; D perhaps matches TRBD1 (7 bases). This CDR3 is CASRSEEGAVREQYF. CDR3 bases: TGTGCCAGCAGGAGTGAGGAGGGGGCAGTGAGGGAGCAGTACTTC.